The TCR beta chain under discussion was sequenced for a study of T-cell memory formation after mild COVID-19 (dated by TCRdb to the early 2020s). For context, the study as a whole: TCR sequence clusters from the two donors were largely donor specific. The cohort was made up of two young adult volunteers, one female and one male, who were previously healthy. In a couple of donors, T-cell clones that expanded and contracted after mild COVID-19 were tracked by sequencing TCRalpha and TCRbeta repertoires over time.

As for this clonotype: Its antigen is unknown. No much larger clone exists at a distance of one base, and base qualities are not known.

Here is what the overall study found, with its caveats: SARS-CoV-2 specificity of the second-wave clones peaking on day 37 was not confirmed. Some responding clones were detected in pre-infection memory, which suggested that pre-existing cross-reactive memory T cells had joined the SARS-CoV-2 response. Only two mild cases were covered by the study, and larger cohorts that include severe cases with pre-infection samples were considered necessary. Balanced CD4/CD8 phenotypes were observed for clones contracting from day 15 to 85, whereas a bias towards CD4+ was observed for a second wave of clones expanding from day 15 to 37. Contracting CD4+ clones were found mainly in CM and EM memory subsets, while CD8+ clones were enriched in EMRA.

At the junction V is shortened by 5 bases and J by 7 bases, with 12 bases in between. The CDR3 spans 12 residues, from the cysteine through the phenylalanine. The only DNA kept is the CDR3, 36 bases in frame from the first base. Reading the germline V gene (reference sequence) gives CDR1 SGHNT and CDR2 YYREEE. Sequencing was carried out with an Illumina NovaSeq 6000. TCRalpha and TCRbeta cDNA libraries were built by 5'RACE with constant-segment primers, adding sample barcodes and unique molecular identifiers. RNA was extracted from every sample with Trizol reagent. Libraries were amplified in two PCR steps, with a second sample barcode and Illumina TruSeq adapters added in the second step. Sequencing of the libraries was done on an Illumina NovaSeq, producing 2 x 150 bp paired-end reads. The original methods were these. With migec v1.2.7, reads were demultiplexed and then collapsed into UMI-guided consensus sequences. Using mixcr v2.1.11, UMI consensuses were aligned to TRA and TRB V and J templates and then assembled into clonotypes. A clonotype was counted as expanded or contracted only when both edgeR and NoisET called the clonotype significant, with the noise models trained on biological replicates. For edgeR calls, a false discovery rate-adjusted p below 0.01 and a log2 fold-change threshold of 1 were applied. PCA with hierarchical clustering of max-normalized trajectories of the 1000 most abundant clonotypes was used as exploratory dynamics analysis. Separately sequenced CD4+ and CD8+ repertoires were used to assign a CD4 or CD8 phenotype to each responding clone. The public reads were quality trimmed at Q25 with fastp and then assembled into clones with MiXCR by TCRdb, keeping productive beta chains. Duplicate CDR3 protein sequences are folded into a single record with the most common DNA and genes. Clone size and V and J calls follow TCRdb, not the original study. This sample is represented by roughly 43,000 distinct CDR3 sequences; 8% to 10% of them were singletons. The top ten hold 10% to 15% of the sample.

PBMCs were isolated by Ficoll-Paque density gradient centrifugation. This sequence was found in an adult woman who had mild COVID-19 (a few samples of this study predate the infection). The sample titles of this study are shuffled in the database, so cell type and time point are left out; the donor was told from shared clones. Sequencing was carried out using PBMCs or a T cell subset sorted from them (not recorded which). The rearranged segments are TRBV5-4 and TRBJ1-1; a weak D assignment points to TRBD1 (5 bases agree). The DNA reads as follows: TGTGCCAGCAGGAACCGGGACCTTGAAGCTTTCTTT. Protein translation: CASRNRDLEAFF.